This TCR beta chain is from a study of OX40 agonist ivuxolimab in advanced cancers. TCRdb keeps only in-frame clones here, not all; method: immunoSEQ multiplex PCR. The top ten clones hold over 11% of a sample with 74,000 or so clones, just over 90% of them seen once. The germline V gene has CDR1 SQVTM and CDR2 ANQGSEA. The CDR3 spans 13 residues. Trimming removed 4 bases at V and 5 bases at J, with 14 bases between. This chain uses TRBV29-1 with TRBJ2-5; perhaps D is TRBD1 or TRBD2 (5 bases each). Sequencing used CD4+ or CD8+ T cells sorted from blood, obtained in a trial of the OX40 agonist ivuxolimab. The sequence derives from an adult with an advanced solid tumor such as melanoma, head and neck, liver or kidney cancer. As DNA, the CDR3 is TGCAGCGTTGTGCTCCAGGGAGAGGAGACCCAGTACTTC. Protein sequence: CSVVLQGEETQYF.